Listed below are T cell receptor beta chains from one sample, sequenced in a study of cytomegalovirus exposure and HLA in healthy donors. Only in-frame clones appear in the TCRdb table, and some are missing; sequencing was by immunoSEQ multiplex PCR. The sample holds 150,000 to 200,000 clones; approximately 80% are singletons and the top ten take roughly 1.6%. Sequenced input: PBMCs. The receptors were sampled from a man between 18 and 35 years old in good health and CMV-seronegative. Both conserved end residues are part of each CDR3. The D gene is left open where the match is weak. A row's size may be missing; if present it is once, few, many or a size class.

>.|TRBV29-1|TRBJ1-2|.
TGCAGCGTTGAAAGGGGTAGTGGGTATGGCTACACCTTC
CSVERGSGYGYTF
>.|TRBV5-6|TRBJ2-7|TRBD1
TGTGCCAGCAGCTTGCAGGGGGCATCCTACGAGCAGTACTTC
CASSLQGASYEQYF
>.|TRBV14|TRBJ2-5|TRBD2
TGTGCCAGCAGCCGGAGCGGGATACAAGAGACCCAGTACTTC
CASSRSGIQETQYF
>.|TRBV7-2|TRBJ2-7|TRBD1
TGTGCCAGCAGCCCCATCCGCGGACAGGGTGGGTCCGAGCAGTACTTC
CASSPIRGQGGSEQYF
>.|TRBV4-2|TRBJ2-3|TRBD2
TGTGCCAGCAGCCCGTGGACTAGCGTGACAGATACGCAGTATTTT
CASSPWTSVTDTQYF
>.|TRBV6-6|TRBJ2-7|.
TGTGCCAGTTCCAGCCCTACACTGGGCAACTACGAGCAGTACTTC
CASSSPTLGNYEQYF
>few|TRBV6-1|TRBJ1-1|TRBD1
TGTGCCAGCGACAGGGGGCTGCTGAACACTGAAGCTTTCTTT
CASDRGLLNTEAFF
>.|TRBV18|TRBJ1-1|TRBD1
TGTGCCAGCTCACCCACAGGACAGGGGAACACTGAAGCTTTCTTT
CASSPTGQGNTEAFF
>.|TRBV2|TRBJ2-2|.
TGTGCCAGCACCAACCGAGGTCCGTTGAACACCGGGGAGCTGTTTTTT
CASTNRGPLNTGELFF
>.|TRBV5-3|TRBJ2-1|TRBD2
TGTGCCAGAAGCTTGGCCGGGGCTAGCGGCGCGGCACTGCAATGGGGACTTGGGCAGTTCTTC
CARSLAGASGAALQWGLGQFF
>few|TRBV5-4|TRBJ1-2|.
TGTGCCAGCAGCTTACCGCTACCCTCTAACTATGGCTACACCTTC
CASSLPLPSNYGYTF
>.|TRBV10-2|TRBJ2-2|TRBD2
TGCGCCAGCTTCAGCGGGAGTCGGGTCGGGGAGCTGTTTTTT
CASFSGSRVGELFF
>.|TRBV7-9|TRBJ1-1|TRBD1
TGTGCCAGCAGCTACCGGCAGGGGGCGAGGACTGAAGCTTTCTTT
CASSYRQGARTEAFF